This TCR beta chain comes out of a study of identical twins. Study outcomes and limitations: Possibly, invariant MAIT and iNKT cells partly confounded zero-insertion analyses.

With template switching, a universal primer site was added, and the cDNA carried unique molecular identifiers. TCRdb re-called the 5' RACE reads with MiXCR, one entry per CDR3 protein. This sample yields about 720,000 distinct CDR3 sequences, of which 8.6% are seen a single time; 0.85% to 1% belongs to the top ten. Everyone who donated was a healthy Caucasian. The trim removed 1 base at V and 7 bases at J, leaving 7 bases unmatched. Germline V gives CDR1 SEHNR, CDR2 FQNEAQ (reference sequence). The CDR3 is 15 amino acids. This clonotype was seen at least ten times. Its antigen is unidentified. Separately, the same data were catalogued under a study of yellow fever vaccine responses in identical twins.

The chain carries TRBV7-9 and TRBJ2-1; TRBD2 aligns across 7 bases. Material: PBMCs. This TCR derives from a woman in her late teens or twenties in good health. CDR3 bases: TGTGCCAGCAGCTTAGTTCTCCCGGGAGGAAATGAGCAGTTCTTC. Residues: CASSLVLPGGNEQFF.